This T cell receptor (beta chain) came from a study of post-analysis software for immune sequencing data. As to this clonotype: Its antigen is not known.

Study-wide points: The five TRBV segments detected at higher frequency in patients than in controls included TRBV5-6, TRBV5-1 and TRBV20-1. The study found significantly lower normalized Chao1 diversity in multiple sclerosis patients than in controls.

This CDR3 comprises 14 residues. Germline-derived CDR1 and CDR2 are SGHNT and YENEEA. Trimming pared 6 bases from V and 5 bases from J, leaving 13 bases between. Included in the TCR beta cDNA libraries were unique molecular identifiers. TCRdb reprocessed the PCR reads via MiXCR and lists one record per CDR3 protein. The sample has hundreds of thousands of distinct CDR3 sequences, 30% seen once. The chain couples TRBV11-3 to TRBJ2-2; possibly TRBD1 or TRBD2 for D (6 bases each). The receptor was derived from a girl aged 10 to 17 with multiple sclerosis. Material for sequencing was blood. This CDR3 is CASSWGAGTGELFF. The CDR3 nucleotides are TGTGCCAGCAGTTGGGGGGCCGGAACCGGGGAGCTGTTTTTT.